This T cell receptor beta chain stems from a study of blood T cell repertoires in COVID-19 (dated by TCRdb to 2018 to 2020). As for the study more broadly: Samples from collaborators originated in the United States, Italy and Spain and spanned both the acute and convalescent phases of COVID-19. The prospective study material was composed of cDNA or gDNA derived from T cells, B-cell-depleted T cells, or PBMCs. Deeply sampled blood TCRbeta repertoires from subjects exposed to, actively infected with, or recovered from COVID-19 were included in the dataset. A freely available public database, intended as a resource for researchers studying the immune response to SARS-CoV-2, is where the repertoires were released. The samples were drawn from two sources: the first 160 participants of the ongoing ImmuneRACE study, and fewer than 1,500 subjects contributed by 6 global collaborators. The sample metadata nearly always contained a de-identified subject ID, COVID-19 status, age in years and sex. Where HLA class I and class II types were available, the types were taken from metadata supplied by the sample provider, not from assay-based typing. On the study overall, not on this receptor specifically: Clinical and demographic metadata were provided uncurated, with the amount varying by source and participant.

Enrolling through a virtual design, the prospective study's participants ranged in age from roughly 18 to 90 years and lived across around 25 United States geographic areas. In the prospective study, cohorts were assigned on the basis of participant-reported clinical history obtained from a screening survey and a study questionnaire. Mobile phlebotomists in the prospective study collected whole blood, serum and a nasopharyngeal or oropharyngeal swab from every participant. Prospective study participants could optionally give additional blood draws and questionnaires over a roughly two-month period. Prospective study blood samples were shipped either frozen or at room temperature before DNA extraction. Reading the germline V gene (reference sequence) gives CDR1 LGHDT and CDR2 YNNKEL. CDR3 length: 15 amino acids, cysteine to phenylalanine. Of the read, only the CDR3 DNA is kept; its 45 bases are in frame from base 1. Deletion took 8 bases off V and 3 bases off J, with a span of 18 bases between the germline ends.

TCRbeta CDR3 regions were amplified from genomic DNA using the immunoSEQ Assay, a bias-controlled multiplex PCR. Per the original workflow: Nucleated cell counts per sample were estimated from amplification of reference gene primers within the assay. Sequence reads were collapsed and filtered to measure the absolute abundance of every unique TCRbeta CDR3 rearrangement. For each sample, productive Simpson clonality was calculated as the square root of Simpson's diversity index across productive rearrangements. Imported from immuneACCESS, the table was reduced by TCRdb to in-frame sequences with V and J called. These copies leave out some clones; in studies compared against another copy, an unresolved V gene accounts for under half, and the cause of the remainder is not known. D and trimming come from the DNA, and the V and J calls and clone size come from that table. The sample table contains hundreds of thousands of clones; only one count was recorded for over 75% of them. Clones ranked in the top ten supply roughly 2% of the sample.

To note about this clone: This receptor's antigen is unknown. It has no much larger one-base neighbor in the sample; base qualities were not kept.

This clonotype was sampled from a woman in her thirties or forties with acute COVID-19. Sequencing input: PBMCs or T cells enriched from blood (not recorded which). The receptor chain draws on TRBV3-1 (or the pseudogene TRBV3-2) and TRBJ2-3; TRBD2 is possibly the D segment (5 matching bases). The CDR3 protein is CASGSEGKVTDTQYF. Read as DNA, the sequence is TGTGCCAGCGGCTCTGAGGGAAAGGTAACAGATACGCAGTATTTT.